Listed below are T cell receptor beta chains from one sample, sequenced in a study of blood T cell repertoires in COVID-19. Generated by immunoSEQ multiplex PCR, the TCRdb table keeps only in-frame clones and is missing some. The table lists fewer than 120,000 clones, 76% of them singletons. The sample taken for sequencing was peripheral blood. These receptors all stem from a woman older than 75 with acute or convalescent COVID-19. The CDR3 runs from the conserved cysteine through the conserved F or W. Fields, in order: clone size, V gene, D gene, CDR3 length, J gene, CDR3 DNA, CDR3 protein. A D gene is named only where the DNA matches it firmly. Only some rows state a clone size, as once, few, many or a class for expanded clones.

abundance: few
v_gene: TRBV7-8
d_gene: NA
len: 12
j_gene: TRBJ2-5
CDR3nt: TGTGCCAGCAGCCATGCCGGAGAGACCCAGTACTTC
CDR3aa: CASSHAGETQYF

abundance: NA
v_gene: TRBV7-3
d_gene: TRBD2
len: 14
j_gene: TRBJ2-1
CDR3nt: TGTGCCAGCAGCCAAGGACTAGGGTACAATGAGCAGTTCTTC
CDR3aa: CASSQGLGYNEQFF

abundance: NA
v_gene: TRBV7-9
d_gene: TRBD1
len: 15
j_gene: TRBJ1-3
CDR3nt: TGTGCCAGCAGCGACACAGGGGTTTCTGGAAACACCATATATTTT
CDR3aa: CASSDTGVSGNTIYF

abundance: NA
v_gene: TRBV4-3
d_gene: NA
len: 16
j_gene: TRBJ2-1
CDR3nt: TGCGCCAGCAGCCAAGCACGGATGTCAACAGGCAATGAGCAGTTCTTC
CDR3aa: CASSQARMSTGNEQFF

abundance: NA
v_gene: TRBV6-5
d_gene: NA
len: 14
j_gene: TRBJ2-7
CDR3nt: TGTGCCAGCAGTCCCCCCGGGAGAAGGCGCGAGCAGTACTTC
CDR3aa: CASSPPGRRREQYF

abundance: NA
v_gene: TRBV9
d_gene: NA
len: 15
j_gene: TRBJ2-7
CDR3nt: TGTGCCAGCAGCGTAGCGGGGAGTGGGACCTACGAGCAGTACTTC
CDR3aa: CASSVAGSGTYEQYF

abundance: NA
v_gene: TRBV4-2
d_gene: NA
len: 17
j_gene: TRBJ2-2
CDR3nt: TGTGCCAGCAGCCAAGATACGATGCAGGGGTTGGCCGGGGAGCTGTTTTTT
CDR3aa: CASSQDTMQGLAGELFF

abundance: NA
v_gene: TRBV3-1/TRBV3-2
d_gene: TRBD1
len: 17
j_gene: TRBJ1-1
CDR3nt: TGTGCCAGCAGCCAGGAGAGGACAGGGGTTTCCTCTTTTGAAGCTTTCTTT
CDR3aa: CASSQERTGVSSFEAFF

abundance: NA
v_gene: TRBV3-1/TRBV3-2
d_gene: NA
len: 14
j_gene: TRBJ2-7
CDR3nt: TGTGCCAGCAGCCAAGTACAGGGCAACTACGAGCAGTACTTC
CDR3aa: CASSQVQGNYEQYF

abundance: once
v_gene: TRBV25-1
d_gene: TRBD1
len: 15
j_gene: TRBJ2-7
CDR3nt: TGTGCCAGCAGTGGGCAGGGGGCAGTCTCCTACGAGCAGTACTTC
CDR3aa: CASSGQGAVSYEQYF

abundance: NA
v_gene: TRBV3-1/TRBV3-2
d_gene: TRBD1
len: 17
j_gene: TRBJ1-6
CDR3nt: TGTGCCAGCAGCCAAGTAGGGGGCCGAATTACGAATTCACCCCTCCACTTT
CDR3aa: CASSQVGGRITNSPLHF

abundance: NA
v_gene: TRBV28
d_gene: NA
len: 15
j_gene: TRBJ2-4
CDR3nt: TGTACCAGCAGTGACGGGGGTTTAGCCAAAAACATTCAGTACTTC
CDR3aa: CTSSDGGLAKNIQYF

abundance: NA
v_gene: TRBV10-2
d_gene: TRBD1
len: 16
j_gene: TRBJ1-3
CDR3nt: TGCGCCAGCAGTGAGTCGAGGGACAGCTCTGGAAACACCATATATTTT
CDR3aa: CASSESRDSSGNTIYF

abundance: NA
v_gene: TRBV7-8
d_gene: TRBD1
len: 15
j_gene: TRBJ2-5
CDR3nt: TGTGCCAGCAGCACGGAGAACAGGGGGCAAGAGACCCAGTACTTC
CDR3aa: CASSTENRGQETQYF

abundance: once
v_gene: TRBV7-2
d_gene: TRBD1
len: 16
j_gene: TRBJ1-6
CDR3nt: TGTGCCAGCAGCCCCAGGAGACAGGGGGCAGGCTCACCCCTCCACTTT
CDR3aa: CASSPRRQGAGSPLHF

abundance: many
v_gene: TRBV5-1
d_gene: NA
len: 13
j_gene: TRBJ1-6
CDR3nt: TGCGCCAGCAGCCCTCCAGAGGGTTCACCCCTCCACTTT
CDR3aa: CASSPPEGSPLHF

abundance: NA
v_gene: TRBV19
d_gene: TRBD2
len: 17
j_gene: TRBJ2-3
CDR3nt: TGTGCCAGTAGCAAATCATACGGGGGGGATTTTCCAGATACGCAGTATTTT
CDR3aa: CASSKSYGGDFPDTQYF

abundance: NA
v_gene: TRBV6-5
d_gene: TRBD1
len: 15
j_gene: TRBJ1-1
CDR3nt: TGTGCCAGCAGTTACTCCGGGACAGGTAACACTGAAGCTTTCTTT
CDR3aa: CASSYSGTGNTEAFF

abundance: few
v_gene: TRBV6-2/TRBV6-3
d_gene: NA
len: 13
j_gene: TRBJ2-2
CDR3nt: TGTGCCAGCAGTACGGTGAACACCGGGGAGCTGTTTTTT
CDR3aa: CASSTVNTGELFF

abundance: NA
v_gene: TRBV6-5
d_gene: TRBD1
len: 15
j_gene: TRBJ2-2
CDR3nt: TGTGCCAGCAGGGTGCCGGGACAGGGGCCCGGGGAGCTGTTTTTT
CDR3aa: CASRVPGQGPGELFF

abundance: few
v_gene: TRBV9
d_gene: TRBD1
len: 16
j_gene: TRBJ1-1
CDR3nt: TGTGCCAGCAGCCCCAAGCAGGGACAGGGGGACACTGAAGCTTTCTTT
CDR3aa: CASSPKQGQGDTEAFF

abundance: NA
v_gene: TRBV5-1
d_gene: TRBD2
len: 14
j_gene: TRBJ2-5
CDR3nt: TGCGCCAGCAGCCCAGGGACTAGCGTAGAGACCCAGTACTTC
CDR3aa: CASSPGTSVETQYF

abundance: NA
v_gene: TRBV4-3
d_gene: NA
len: 17
j_gene: TRBJ2-1
CDR3nt: TGCGCCAGCAGCCAAGATCATACCAGGGGCTCCTACAATGAGCAGTTCTTC
CDR3aa: CASSQDHTRGSYNEQFF

abundance: NA
v_gene: TRBV30
d_gene: TRBD1
len: 12
j_gene: TRBJ1-5
CDR3nt: TGTGCCTGGAGCCAGGGGGCTCAGCCCCAGCATTTT
CDR3aa: CAWSQGAQPQHF

abundance: NA
v_gene: TRBV7-8
d_gene: NA
len: 16
j_gene: TRBJ1-3
CDR3nt: TGTGCCAGCAGCTTGGGGCAGCCCTCCTCTGGAAACACCATATATTTT
CDR3aa: CASSLGQPSSGNTIYF

abundance: NA
v_gene: TRBV29-1
d_gene: NA
len: 14
j_gene: TRBJ1-5
CDR3nt: TGCAGCGTTGAGGGGCAGGATGCAAATCAGCCCCAGCATTTT
CDR3aa: CSVEGQDANQPQHF

abundance: few
v_gene: TRBV3-1/TRBV3-2
d_gene: NA
len: 15
j_gene: TRBJ2-2
CDR3nt: TGTGCCAGCAGCCAAGATCGCAGCGTCACCGGGGAGCTGTTTTTT
CDR3aa: CASSQDRSVTGELFF

abundance: NA
v_gene: TRBV2
d_gene: TRBD1
len: 13
j_gene: TRBJ1-2
CDR3nt: TGTGCCAGCAGACGGACAGGGTCTAATGGCTACACCTTC
CDR3aa: CASRRTGSNGYTF

abundance: NA
v_gene: TRBV11-3
d_gene: NA
len: 13
j_gene: TRBJ2-3
CDR3nt: TGTGCCAGCAGCTTGGTGCTAGCGGATACGCAGTATTTT
CDR3aa: CASSLVLADTQYF

abundance: NA
v_gene: TRBV6-1
d_gene: NA
len: 19
j_gene: TRBJ1-1
CDR3nt: TGTGCCAGCAGTGAAGTCCGCGGGTACGGGAGGGCTTTGAACACTGAAGCTTTCTTT
CDR3aa: CASSEVRGYGRALNTEAFF

abundance: NA
v_gene: TRBV9
d_gene: NA
len: 15
j_gene: TRBJ2-2
CDR3nt: TGTGCCAGCAGCGTTGGGGGGGCGGGCACCGGGGAGCTGTTTTTT
CDR3aa: CASSVGGAGTGELFF

abundance: NA
v_gene: TRBV5-4
d_gene: NA
len: 16
j_gene: TRBJ2-1
CDR3nt: TGTGCCAGCAGCTTGAGTTCAACTAGCTCCTACAATGAGCAGTTCTTC
CDR3aa: CASSLSSTSSYNEQFF

abundance: NA
v_gene: TRBV18
d_gene: TRBD1
len: 14
j_gene: TRBJ1-6
CDR3nt: TGTGCCAGCTCACCACAGGGGGCAAATTCACCCCTCCACTTT
CDR3aa: CASSPQGANSPLHF

abundance: once
v_gene: TRBV3-1/TRBV3-2
d_gene: NA
len: 13
j_gene: TRBJ2-7
CDR3nt: TGTGCCAGCAGCCAAGATACTTTTTCCGAGCAGTACTTC
CDR3aa: CASSQDTFSEQYF

abundance: few
v_gene: TRBV4-3
d_gene: NA
len: 14
j_gene: TRBJ2-3
CDR3nt: TGCGCCAGCAGCCGAAGTAGCCCCACAGATACGCAGTATTTT
CDR3aa: CASSRSSPTDTQYF

abundance: NA
v_gene: TRBV29-1
d_gene: TRBD1
len: 13
j_gene: TRBJ1-1
CDR3nt: TGCAGCGCCTACAGGGGAATTAACACTGAAGCTTTCTTT
CDR3aa: CSAYRGINTEAFF

abundance: NA
v_gene: TRBV4-2
d_gene: TRBD1
len: 14
j_gene: TRBJ2-7
CDR3nt: TGTGCCAGCAGCCCGGGACAGGGAACATACGAGCAGTACTTC
CDR3aa: CASSPGQGTYEQYF

abundance: NA
v_gene: TRBV27
d_gene: NA
len: 14
j_gene: TRBJ2-7
CDR3nt: TGTGCCAGCAGTTTATCTACAGTCTCCTACGAGCAGTACTTC
CDR3aa: CASSLSTVSYEQYF

abundance: NA
v_gene: TRBV6-5
d_gene: TRBD1
len: 12
j_gene: TRBJ1-5
CDR3nt: TGTGCCAGCAAACAGGGGGATCAGCCCCAGCATTTT
CDR3aa: CASKQGDQPQHF

abundance: NA
v_gene: TRBV10-2
d_gene: TRBD1
len: 15
j_gene: TRBJ1-4
CDR3nt: TGCGCCAGCACCCAACCAGGGGGCTCTCAAGAAAAACTGTTTTTT
CDR3aa: CASTQPGGSQEKLFF

abundance: NA
v_gene: TRBV5-1
d_gene: TRBD2
len: 15
j_gene: TRBJ2-3
CDR3nt: TGCGCCAGCAGGGAGACTAGCGGTAGCACAGATACGCAGTATTTT
CDR3aa: CASRETSGSTDTQYF

abundance: many
v_gene: TRBV7-9
d_gene: NA
len: 15
j_gene: TRBJ1-5
CDR3nt: TGTGCCAGCAGTTTTCAGGGGCGCAGCAATCAGCCCCAGCATTTT
CDR3aa: CASSFQGRSNQPQHF